Below, 8 T cell receptor beta chains from the same sample are listed, as sequenced in a study of tumor-infiltrating lymphocytes in oesophageal squamous cell carcinoma. TCRdb re-derived calls from the PCR reads in MiXCR, one entry per CDR3 protein. The sample yields roughly 20,000 distinct CDR3 sequences, about two fifths seen once. The sample taken for sequencing was normal esophageal tissue next to the tumor. These receptor sequences come from a male donor with esophageal squamous cell carcinoma.

In this sample, this clonotype turned up many times. This chain links TRBV11-3 with TRBJ2-1, with 9 bases aligning to TRBD2. Germline V gene lookup returns CDR1 SGHNT and CDR2 YENEEA. There are 13 residues in the CDR3. V gave up 5 bases and J gave up 10 bases; unmatched junction bases: 6. Here the CDR3 DNA reads TGTGCCAGCAGCCCGGGGCGGGAGGGAGAGCAGTTCTTC. Its protein is CASSPGREGEQFF.

In DNA, the CDR3 is TGTGCCAGCAGTTCCTCGGACAGGGTCGTCCACAATGAGCAGTTCTTC. This translates into CASSSSDRVVHNEQFF. V usage is TRBV28 and J usage is TRBJ2-1; 8 bases line up with TRBD1. This CDR3 has 16 amino acids. Germline CDR1 reads MDHEN; CDR2 reads SYDVKM. The ends lost 4 bases at V and 5 bases at J; junction bases unmatched: 10.

In this sample, this clonotype turned up many times. The chain links TRBV27 to TRBJ2-3; TRBD1 agrees at 9 bases. Germline trimming cut 7 bases from V and 4 bases from J; bases unmatched to any gene: 12. CDR3 length: 16 residues. CDR1 and CDR2 from the germline V gene are MNHEY and SMNVEV (reference sequence). CDR3 region: CASTNGTGYGADTQYF. In nucleotides, the CDR3 is TGTGCCAGCACCAACGGGACAGGGTATGGCGCAGATACGCAGTATTTT.

CDR3 loop: CASSVPEASGSRNNEQYF. The CDR3 DNA follows: TGTGCCAGCAGCGTACCCGAGGCTAGCGGGAGTAGGAACAATGAGCAGTACTTC. The chain uses TRBV9 and TRBJ2-7, with TRBD2 matching 10 bases. CDR1 is SGDLS, CDR2 YYNGEE, per germline. This CDR3 comprises 18 residues. With V trimmed by 1 base and J by 7 bases, 17 bases remained unmatched.

This rearrangement joins TRBV7-2 to TRBJ1-5; D uncertain. V shed 5 bases and J shed 6 bases, with 11 bases lying between them. Germline V lookup: CDR1 SGHTA, CDR2 FQGNSA. The CDR3 is made up of 13 amino acids. This CDR3 is CASSHGGSQPQHF. CDR3 DNA sequence: TGTGCCAGCAGCCACGGAGGCTCTCAGCCCCAGCATTTT.

This clonotype was counted ten times or more. The chain has TRBV28 and TRBJ1-2; D ambiguous. Trimming took 5 bases from V and 8 from J, leaving 12 bases between them. The CDR3 runs 12 residues. Germline CDR1 MDHEN, CDR2 SYDVKM. The CDR3 sequence: CASSKQTGGYTF. In DNA, the CDR3 is TGTGCCAGCAGTAAGCAAACCGGGGGCTACACCTTC.

This clonotype was detected once. The gene calls are TRBV7-2 and TRBJ2-1; 8 bases line up with TRBD2. The CDR3 runs 15 residues. Trimming took 4 bases from V and 3 from J; bases not matched to a gene: 5. Germline V gene lookup returns CDR1 SGHTA and CDR2 FQGNSA. The DNA of the CDR3 is TGTGCCAGCAGCTCCACCGGGACTAGCTACAATGAGCAGTTCTTC. Protein product: CASSSTGTSYNEQFF.

The rearrangement links TRBV6-9 to TRBJ2-3, with 7 bases fitting TRBD2. Germline V gene data show CDR1 as MNHGY and CDR2 as SVAAGI. V gave up 3 bases and J gave up 5 bases; unmatched junction bases: 14. This CDR3 is 17 amino acids long. The CDR3 sequence: CASSYRTSGGIVDTQYF. CDR3 sequence (DNA): TGTGCCAGCAGTTACCGGACTAGTGGGGGAATCGTAGATACGCAGTATTTT.